This T cell receptor (beta chain) was profiled in a study of post-analysis software for immune sequencing data. General study results and limits: Patients used about five TRBV segments, including TRBV5-6, TRBV5-1 and TRBV20-1, more often than controls.

TCR beta libraries were prepared from cDNA with unique molecular identifiers. One entry per CDR3 protein, called by TCRdb with MiXCR from the PCR reads. Of hundreds of thousands of distinct CDR3 sequences listed, about 57% are singletons. Trimming cost V 3 bases and J 2 bases, with 11 bases left between them. This CDR3 is 14 amino acids long. With regard to this clonotype: Its antigen is currently unknown.

The genes are TRBV12-3 or TRBV12-4 and TRBJ2-7; no definite D call. The sample comprised blood. This TCR was recovered from a girl aged 5-17 years with multiple sclerosis. In nucleotides, the CDR3 is TGTGCCAGCAGTTTCGTGCAGGCCGCCTACGAGCAGTACTTC. Encoded protein: CASSFVQAAYEQYF.